This T cell receptor beta chain was profiled in a study of shared T cell receptors in the human thymus. Produced via immunoSEQ multiplex PCR; TCRdb's table is partial and in-frame only. The sample records more than 550,000 clones, approximately 83% being singletons. This clone was counted once. These records were also assigned to another study, of human thymus T cells. That work states: Thymic tissue was derived from resections collected during corrective heart surgery. V and J gene usage appeared biased in thymic and blood repertoires. Related work found strong thymic repertoire overlap between unrelated individuals.

Material: thymocytes. This receptor was taken from a girl less than two years old with a congenital heart defect.

The CDR3 loop is CASSLSQDRANTGELFF. The CDR3 region has the DNA TGTGCCAGCAGCTTATCCCAGGACAGGGCGAACACCGGGGAGCTGTTTTTT. The gene calls are TRBV7-9 and TRBJ2-2; TRBD1 agrees at 8 bases. Germline V gives CDR1 SEHNR, CDR2 FQNEAQ (reference sequence). J gave up 0 bases and V 2 bases, and 5 bases lay outside the gene matches. The length of the CDR3 is 17 residues.